The 10 T cell receptor beta chains below all came from one sample that was sequenced in a study of blood T cell repertoires in COVID-19. The repertoire was sequenced with immunoSEQ multiplex PCR; TCRdb's copy has only in-frame clones and lacks some. The data contain 110,000 or so clones, 75% to 90% of them seen just once; the ten biggest clones take up more than 5%. What was sequenced was peripheral blood. These receptors were taken from an older woman with COVID-19, enrolled during active disease.

The V gene is TRBV24-1, the J gene TRBJ2-5, with TRBD2 matching 10 bases. The CDR3 has 15 amino acids. The V and J ends lost 7 bases and 2 bases, in that order; junction bases with no gene match: 6. Germline values: CDR1 KGHDR, CDR2 SFDVKD. CDR3: CATSSSGGVQETQYF. As DNA, the CDR3 is TGTGCCACCAGCAGCAGCGGGGGGGTACAAGAGACCCAGTACTTC.

A note on this clone: This sample also contains other DNA sequences that code for the same CDR3. This chain connects TRBV27 to TRBJ2-7; 7 nucleotides align to TRBD2. CDR1 is MNHEY and CDR2 is SMNVEV in the germline V gene (reference sequence). With V trimmed by 2 bases and J by 1 base, 5 bases remained unmatched. The CDR3 is 15 amino acids. CDR3 loop: CASSLGSGRSYEQYF. In DNA, the CDR3 is TGTGCCAGCAGTTTAGGTAGCGGGCGATCCTACGAGCAGTACTTC.

V gene TRBV7-3 combines with J gene TRBJ1-2; no clear D gene. V lost 3 bases to trimming and J lost 5 bases, with 7 bases between them. CDR1 and CDR2 from the germline V gene are SGHTA and FQGTGA. This CDR3 spans 12 amino acids. CDR3 sequence reads: CASSFEGYGYTF. DNA of the CDR3: TGTGCCAGCAGCTTTGAGGGTTATGGCTACACCTTC.

The chain has TRBV3-1 (or the pseudogene TRBV3-2) and TRBJ1-6, with 7 bases aligning to TRBD1. This CDR3 comprises 15 residues. CDR1 and CDR2 (germline): LGHDT, YNNKEL (reference sequence). The V segment lost 4 bases and the J segment 9 bases; nucleotides outside the gene matches: 9. The CDR3 sequence: CASSPVTGYGSPLHF. In nucleotides, the CDR3 is TGTGCCAGCAGCCCAGTGACAGGGTACGGTTCACCCCTCCACTTT.

The rearrangement uses TRBV19 and TRBJ1-5; D may be TRBD1 (5 bases). CDR1 is LNHDA and CDR2 is SQIVND in the germline V gene (reference sequence). CDR3 size: 15 residues. V shed 4 bases and J shed 1 base, with 11 bases lying between them. DNA for the CDR3: TGTGCCAGTAGTACGGGGGACCGAAGCAATCAGCCCCAGCATTTT. It is translated as CASSTGDRSNQPQHF.

In this sample, this clone turned up once. This sequence joins TRBV19 and TRBJ1-2; 9 positions agree with TRBD1. Germline loops: CDR1 LNHDA, CDR2 SQIVND (reference sequence). The junction had 10 bases not matched to a gene; V was cut back by 7 bases and J by 4 bases. The CDR3 totals 15 residues. CDR3 coding DNA: TGTGCCAGTACCCCTCAGACAGGGGGAACCTATGGCTACACCTTC. Protein product: CASTPQTGGTYGYTF.

The sample holds one count of this clone. The chain links TRBV27 to TRBJ1-1; 7 bases align to TRBD1. V shed 3 bases, J shed 0 bases, and the junction held 1 base outside the gene matches. The CDR3 consists of 14 residues. Germline values: CDR1 MNHEY, CDR2 SMNVEV (reference sequence). CDR3 nucleotides: TGTGCCAGCAGTTTGGACAGGATGAACACTGAAGCTTTCTTT. Protein product: CASSLDRMNTEAFF.

The chain links TRBV4-1 to TRBJ2-7; possible D gene TRBD2, 6 bases. Trimming stripped 3 bases from V and 5 bases from J, with 17 bases between. Germline V gene data show CDR1 as MGHRA and CDR2 as YSYEKL. This CDR3 contains 15 residues. CDR3 loop: CASSQPGTPLNEQYF. In DNA, the CDR3 is TGCGCCAGCAGCCAGCCCGGGACTCCCCTAAACGAGCAGTACTTC.

J is TRBJ1-1 and V is TRBV19, with 8 bases fitting TRBD1. The CDR3 contains 16 residues. The V segment lost 0 bases and the J segment 5 bases; nucleotides outside the gene matches: 8. In germline, CDR1 is LNHDA, CDR2 SQIVND (reference sequence). CDR3 amino acids: CASSIDQVRGRTEAFF. CDR3 nucleotide sequence: TGTGCCAGTAGTATAGATCAAGTCAGGGGGCGAACTGAAGCTTTCTTT.

This clone was detected once. The chain joins TRBV3-1 (or the pseudogene TRBV3-2) to TRBJ2-5; D is perhaps TRBD2 (7 bases). From germline, CDR1 is LGHDT and CDR2 YNNKEL (reference sequence). There are 16 residues in the CDR3. Trimming stripped 1 base from V and 5 bases from J, with 17 bases between. The CDR3 coding sequence is TGTGCCAGCAGCCAAGGAAGGGGGGGCGAAGGGGAGACCCAGTACTTC. This sequence encodes CASSQGRGGEGETQYF.